This T cell receptor beta chain was obtained from a study of T cell repertoires in ileal Crohn's disease. Study in general: At postoperative colonoscopy, neoterminal ileum biopsies were taken as M6. Study conclusions and caveats: The median delay to postoperative endoscopy was approximately seven months. Compared with CD4 T cells, sorted CD8 cells carried more expanded clones. Clonal expansions were more frequent in active smokers than non-smokers at surgery.

Assay used: immunoSEQ multiplex PCR; TCRdb lists only in-frame clones, some missing. This sample has 55,000 to 65,000 clones, with around nine tenths found just once. Specified time point: neoterminal ileum biopsy at postoperative endoscopy, about 6 months after surgery. The germline gives CDR1 MNHEY, CDR2 SMNVEV (reference sequence). This CDR3 has 14 amino acids. Trimming pared 0 bases from V and 4 bases from J, leaving 7 bases between. Points on this clone: Antigen specificity is unknown.

This rearrangement joins TRBV27 to TRBJ1-5; D gene uncertain. The TCR sequence derives from an adult with Crohn's disease. Specimen: ileal tissue. The CDR3 is CASSLSFGNQPQHF. CDR3 nucleotide sequence: TGTGCCAGCAGTTTATCGTTCGGTAATCAGCCCCAGCATTTT.